The T cell receptor beta chain described here comes from a study of PD-1 blockade in classical Hodgkin lymphoma. Study details: It was nivolumab at 3 mg/kg, given intravenously every 2 weeks, that patients received.

Deletions cut 6 bases from V and 0 bases from J, with 11 bases between. Germline assignment: CDR1 SNHLY and CDR2 FYNNEI. This CDR3 has 14 residues. Findings of the study overall: Exclusion applied to patients who initiated nivolumab less than 1 year following ASCT. Compared with healthy donors, newly diagnosed patients reportedly showed lower baseline TCR diversity. Complete responders started with a diversity level that resembled newly diagnosed patients at baseline.

Here immunoSEQ multiplex PCR was the method, and the copy in TCRdb shows in-frame clones only, minus some. The table records 100,000 to 120,000 clones, about 92% of them present only once. Regarding time point: cycle 4 day 1 (C4D1), after 6 weeks of nivolumab. Relapses following autologous stem cell transplantation were seen in all patients, with brentuximab vedotin exposure varying. For this clone: Its antigen is as yet unknown.

Material: peripheral blood mononuclear cells (PBMCs), obtained before the fourth cycle of nivolumab. This receptor was obtained from a human donor with classical Hodgkin lymphoma. The chain links TRBV2 to TRBJ1-1; D remains ambiguous. CDR3 in DNA: TGTGCCAGCAGGGCCGGAGCTATGAACACTGAAGCTTTCTTT. It encodes CASRAGAMNTEAFF. Filled out from reference TRBV2 and TRBJ1-1, the complete variable domain reads EPEVTQTPSHQVTQMGQEVILRCVPISNHLYFYWYRQILGQKVEFLVSFYNNEISEKSEIFDDQFSVERPDGSNFTLKIRSTKLEDSAMYFCASRAGAMNTEAFFGQGTRLTVV.